This TCR beta chain was identified during a study of blood T cell repertoires in COVID-19. The assay was immunoSEQ multiplex PCR, and TCRdb's table has in-frame clones only and misses some. The data contain under 250,000 clones, 83% of them singletons. CDR1 is KGHSH and CDR2 is LQKENI in the germline V gene. Trimming stripped 4 bases from V and 3 bases from J, with 9 bases between. CDR3 size: 13 residues. The V gene is TRBV18, the J gene TRBJ1-2; D not certain. Sample: peripheral blood. The source of this sequence is a man in his forties with active or convalescent COVID-19. The CDR3 sequence: CASSLDKDYGYTF. The CDR3 nucleotides are TGTGCCAGCTCACTCGACAAAGACTATGGCTACACCTTC.